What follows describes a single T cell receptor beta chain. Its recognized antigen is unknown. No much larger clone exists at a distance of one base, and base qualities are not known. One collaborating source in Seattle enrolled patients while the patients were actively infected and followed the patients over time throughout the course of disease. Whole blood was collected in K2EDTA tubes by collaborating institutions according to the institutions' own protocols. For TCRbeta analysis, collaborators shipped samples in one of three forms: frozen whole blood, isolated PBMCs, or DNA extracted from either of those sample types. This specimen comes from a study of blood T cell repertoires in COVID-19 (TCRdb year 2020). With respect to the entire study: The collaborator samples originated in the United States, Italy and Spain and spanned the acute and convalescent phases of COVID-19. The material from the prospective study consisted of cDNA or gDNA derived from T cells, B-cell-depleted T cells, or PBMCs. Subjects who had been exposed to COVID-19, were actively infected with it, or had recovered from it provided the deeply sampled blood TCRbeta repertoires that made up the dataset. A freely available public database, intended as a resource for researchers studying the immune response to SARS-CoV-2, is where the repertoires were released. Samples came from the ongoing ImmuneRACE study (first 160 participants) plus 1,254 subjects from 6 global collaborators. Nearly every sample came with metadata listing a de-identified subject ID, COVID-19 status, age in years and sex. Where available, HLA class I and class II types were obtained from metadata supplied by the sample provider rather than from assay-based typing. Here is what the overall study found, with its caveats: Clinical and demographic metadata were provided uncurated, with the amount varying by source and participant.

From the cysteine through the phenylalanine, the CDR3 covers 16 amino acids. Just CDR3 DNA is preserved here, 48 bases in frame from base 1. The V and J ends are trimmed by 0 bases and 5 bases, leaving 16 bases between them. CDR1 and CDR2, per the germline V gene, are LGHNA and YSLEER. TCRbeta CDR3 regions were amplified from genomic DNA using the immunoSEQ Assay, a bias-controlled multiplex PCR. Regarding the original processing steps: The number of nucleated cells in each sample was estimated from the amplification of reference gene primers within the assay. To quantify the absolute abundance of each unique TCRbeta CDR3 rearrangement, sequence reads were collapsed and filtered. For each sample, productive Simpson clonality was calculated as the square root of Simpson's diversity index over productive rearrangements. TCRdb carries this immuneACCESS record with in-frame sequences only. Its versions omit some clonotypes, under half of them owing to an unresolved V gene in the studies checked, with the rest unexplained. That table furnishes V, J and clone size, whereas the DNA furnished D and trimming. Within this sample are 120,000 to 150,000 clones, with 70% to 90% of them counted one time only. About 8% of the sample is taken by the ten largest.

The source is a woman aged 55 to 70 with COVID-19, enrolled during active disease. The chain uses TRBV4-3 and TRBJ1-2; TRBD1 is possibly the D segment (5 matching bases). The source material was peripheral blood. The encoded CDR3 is CASSQDLTGETYGYTF. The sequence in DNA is TGCGCCAGCAGCCAAGATCTAACAGGCGAAACTTATGGCTACACCTTC.